This T cell receptor beta chain was sequenced for a study of blood T cell repertoires in COVID-19. Study-level background: T cells, B-cell-depleted T cells, or PBMCs supplied cDNA or gDNA.

The CDR3 is made up of 16 amino acids. CDR1 and CDR2 (germline): SSHAT, FNYEAQ (reference sequence). About this clone: One end of the junction fails to match germline, which may point to a read error.

The data were produced by immunoSEQ multiplex PCR, yet TCRdb's version contains in-frame clones alone and is incomplete. The sample has about 170,000 clones, 65% to 80% seen once. Sequenced sample: PBMCs or T cells enriched from blood (not recorded which). This TCR was sampled from a woman aged 70-85 years in a cohort exposed to, infected with or recovered from COVID-19 (not recorded which). The J gene is TRBJ2-3, the V gene TRBV7-7; 14 positions match TRBD2. The CDR3: CASSPGTSGSTDTQYF. In DNA form, the CDR3 reads TGTGCTAGCAGCCCGGGGACTAGCGGGAGTACAGATACGCAGTATTTT.